A selection of T cell receptor beta chains follows, all from one sample in a study of beta chain features in type 1 diabetes. Produced via immunoSEQ multiplex PCR; TCRdb's table is partial and in-frame only. The data contain hundreds of thousands of clones, less than 20% of them singletons. Input material: naive CD4+ T cells from blood. These receptors all come from a man between 18 and 29 years old in good health. The CDR3 runs from the conserved cysteine through the conserved F or W. Each record gives: clone size, V gene, J gene, CDR3 protein. Expanded clones get a size class; other rows say once, few or many, or leave the size out.

clone_size: NA
v_call: TRBV7-2
j_call: TRBJ2-4
cdr3_aa: CASSSSQGLSYIQYF

clone_size: few
v_call: TRBV7-2
j_call: TRBJ2-5
cdr3_aa: CASSLVGTSGGETQYF

clone_size: NA
v_call: TRBV18
j_call: TRBJ2-4
cdr3_aa: CASSPPRGPDAKNIQYF

clone_size: NA
v_call: TRBV18
j_call: TRBJ1-3
cdr3_aa: CASSPDYGNTIYF

clone_size: few
v_call: TRBV2
j_call: TRBJ2-3
cdr3_aa: CASNEGLAGVITTGTQYF

clone_size: few
v_call: TRBV19
j_call: TRBJ1-2
cdr3_aa: CASTPTRGGGYTF

clone_size: few
v_call: TRBV29-1
j_call: TRBJ1-1
cdr3_aa: CSVVRGAVQAFF

clone_size: few
v_call: TRBV28
j_call: TRBJ2-1
cdr3_aa: CASRQAGGAYNEQFF

clone_size: few
v_call: TRBV9
j_call: TRBJ2-1
cdr3_aa: CASSVQASGRLNEQFF

clone_size: few
v_call: TRBV15
j_call: TRBJ2-1
cdr3_aa: CATSRERGRMSGEQFF

clone_size: NA
v_call: TRBV28
j_call: TRBJ2-3
cdr3_aa: CASRGTSRSTDTQYF

clone_size: few
v_call: TRBV7-9
j_call: TRBJ2-3
cdr3_aa: CASSQTPDTQYF

clone_size: few
v_call: TRBV5-4
j_call: TRBJ2-1
cdr3_aa: CASSLRGTEQFF

clone_size: few
v_call: TRBV28
j_call: TRBJ2-7
cdr3_aa: CASIDGYRDSYEQYF